These T cell receptor beta chains were read from a single sample in a study of blood T cell repertoires in COVID-19. TCRdb keeps only in-frame clones here, not all; method: immunoSEQ multiplex PCR. The table has 35,000 to 50,000 clones, less than 70% seen once; the top ten hold 6.2%. The sample was peripheral blood. All receptors come from an elderly man with acute or convalescent COVID-19. The CDR3 runs from the conserved cysteine through the conserved F or W.

V: TRBV10-2; CDR3: CASSMRAEAFF
V: TRBV28; CDR3: CASSSDRIYGYTF
V: TRBV7-2; CDR3: CASSPDRGWSGRGSEQFF
V: TRBV7-9; CDR3: CASSLTTGFVGNTIYF
V: TRBV7-9; CDR3: CASSLPPPDTEAFF
V: TRBV6-2/TRBV6-3; CDR3: CASSYVPGQAGNQPQHF
V: TRBV19; CDR3: CASSIDRGQPQHF
V: TRBV7-2; CDR3: CASRLSGLRLGEQFF
V: TRBV2; CDR3: CASSGTSLEYYGYTF
V: TRBV18; CDR3: CASSQGMNTEAFF
V: TRBV27; CDR3: CASSLSVPSTEQFF
V: TRBV5-1; CDR3: CASSLSRERLYEQYF
V: TRBV4-1; CDR3: CASSQDGSLWGNQPQHF
V: TRBV2; CDR3: CASSGQLNTEAFF
V: TRBV6-5; CDR3: CASRVQGKVTGELFF
V: TRBV5-1; CDR3: CASSPASGTRSYEQYF